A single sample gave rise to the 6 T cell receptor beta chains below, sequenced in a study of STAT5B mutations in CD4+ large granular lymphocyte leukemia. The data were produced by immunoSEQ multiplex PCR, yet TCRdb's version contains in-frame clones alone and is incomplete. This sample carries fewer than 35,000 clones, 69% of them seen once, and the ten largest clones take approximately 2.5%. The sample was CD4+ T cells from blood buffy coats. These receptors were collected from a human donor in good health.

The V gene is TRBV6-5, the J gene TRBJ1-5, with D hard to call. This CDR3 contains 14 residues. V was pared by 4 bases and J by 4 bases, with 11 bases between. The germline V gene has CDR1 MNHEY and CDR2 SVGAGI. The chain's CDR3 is CASSLPGGNQPQHF. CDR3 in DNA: TGTGCCAGCAGTTTACCCGGTGGTAATCAGCCCCAGCATTTT.

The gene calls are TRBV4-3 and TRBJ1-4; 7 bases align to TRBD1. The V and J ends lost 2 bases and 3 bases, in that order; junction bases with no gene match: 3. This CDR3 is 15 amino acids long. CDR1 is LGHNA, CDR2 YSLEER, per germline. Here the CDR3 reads CASSQNQGANEKLFF. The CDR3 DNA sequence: TGCGCCAGCAGCCAAAACCAGGGGGCTAATGAAAAACTGTTTTTT.

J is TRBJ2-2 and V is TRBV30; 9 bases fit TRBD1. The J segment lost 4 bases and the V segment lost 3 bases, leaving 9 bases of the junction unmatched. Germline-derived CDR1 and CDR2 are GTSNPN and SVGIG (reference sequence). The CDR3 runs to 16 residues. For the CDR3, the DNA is TGTGCCTGGAGCTCAGAGGACAGGGGAAGCACCGGGGAGCTGTTTTTT. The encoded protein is CAWSSEDRGSTGELFF. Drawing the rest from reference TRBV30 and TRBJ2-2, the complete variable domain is SQTIHQWPATLVQPVGSPLSLECTVEGTSNPNLYWYRQAAGRGLQLLFYSVGIGQISSEVPQNLSASRPQDRQFILSSKKLLLSDSGFYLCAWSSEDRGSTGELFFGEGSRLTVL.

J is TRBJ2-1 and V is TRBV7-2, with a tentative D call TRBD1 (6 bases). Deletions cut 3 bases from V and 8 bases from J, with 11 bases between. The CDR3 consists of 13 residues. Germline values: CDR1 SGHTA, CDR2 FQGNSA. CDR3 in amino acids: CASSLDSLDEQFF. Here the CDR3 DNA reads TGTGCCAGCAGCTTGGACAGTCTCGATGAGCAGTTCTTC. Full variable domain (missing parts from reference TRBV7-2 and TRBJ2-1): GAGVSQSPSNKVTEKGKDVELRCDPISGHTALYWYRQSLGQGLEFLIYFQGNSAPDKSGLPSDRFSAERTGGSVSTLTIQRTQQEDSAVYLCASSLDSLDEQFFGPGTRLTVL.

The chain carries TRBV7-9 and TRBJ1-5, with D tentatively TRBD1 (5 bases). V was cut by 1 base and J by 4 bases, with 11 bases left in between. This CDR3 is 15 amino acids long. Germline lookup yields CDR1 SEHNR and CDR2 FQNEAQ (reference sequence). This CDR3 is CASSLDGAQNQPQHF. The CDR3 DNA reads TGTGCCAGCAGCTTAGATGGGGCGCAAAATCAGCCCCAGCATTTT. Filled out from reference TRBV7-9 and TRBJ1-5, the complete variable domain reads DTGVSQNPRHKITKRGQNVTFRCDPISEHNRLYWYRQTLGQGPEFLTYFQNEAQLEKSRLLSDRFSAERPKGSFSTLEIQRTEQGDSAMYLCASSLDGAQNQPQHFGDGTRLSIL.

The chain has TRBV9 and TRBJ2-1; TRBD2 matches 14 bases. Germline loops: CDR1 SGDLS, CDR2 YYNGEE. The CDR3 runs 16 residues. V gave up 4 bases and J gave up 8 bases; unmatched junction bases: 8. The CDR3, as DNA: TGTGCCAGCAGCTTGGGGACTAGCGGGGGTTGGGATGAGCAGTTCTTC. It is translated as CASSLGTSGGWDEQFF.